The present entry profiles one T cell receptor (beta chain) with its context. No antigen is known for it. The entry originates in a study of cytomegalovirus exposure and HLA in healthy donors. A multiplex PCR was run with 60 Vbeta primers and 13 Jbeta primers. Profiled with immunoSEQ multiplex PCR; TCRdb holds only in-frame clones, not every one. The sample yields 150,000 to 200,000 clones, around 79% seen once. The CDR3 loop spans 14 amino acids. Germline V gives CDR1 SGHTA, CDR2 FQGNSA. V lost 5 bases and J 0 bases, leaving 8 bases between the germline ends. The study, taken as a whole, reports: Specificity for CMV antigens was confirmed in vitro for a few of the CMV-associated chains.

This chain links TRBV7-2 with TRBJ1-3; D is possibly TRBD1 (6 bases). The sequenced sample was PBMCs. This receptor was taken from a woman aged 50 to 60 in good health and CMV-seronegative. The DNA of the CDR3 is TGTGCCAGCAGCGTACAGGGCTCTGGAAACACCATATATTTT. It yields the protein CASSVQGSGNTIYF. The full variable domain, rest sourced from reference TRBV7-2 and TRBJ1-3, is GAGVSQSPSNKVTEKGKDVELRCDPISGHTALYWYRQSLGQGLEFLIYFQGNSAPDKSGLPSDRFSAERTGGSVSTLTIQRTQQEDSAVYLCASSVQGSGNTIYFGEGSWLTVV.